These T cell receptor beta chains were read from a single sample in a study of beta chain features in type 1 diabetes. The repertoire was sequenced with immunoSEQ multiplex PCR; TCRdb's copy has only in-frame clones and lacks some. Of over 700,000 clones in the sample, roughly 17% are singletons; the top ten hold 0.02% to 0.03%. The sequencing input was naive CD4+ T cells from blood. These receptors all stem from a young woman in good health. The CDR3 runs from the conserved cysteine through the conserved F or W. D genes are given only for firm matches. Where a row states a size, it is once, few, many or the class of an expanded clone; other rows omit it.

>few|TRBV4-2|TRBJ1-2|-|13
TGTGCCAGCAGCCAAGACAGGAGTTTAGGCTACACCTTC
CASSQDRSLGYTF
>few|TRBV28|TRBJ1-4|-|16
TGTGCCAGCAGCCAAGAGAACCCAGGGGCTAATGAAAAACTGTTTTTT
CASSQENPGANEKLFF
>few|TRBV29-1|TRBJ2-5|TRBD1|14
TGCAGCGTTGGACGGACAGGGCCCCAAGAGACCCAGTACTTC
CSVGRTGPQETQYF
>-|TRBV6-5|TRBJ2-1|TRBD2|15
TGTGCCAGCAGTTACCGAAGCGGGAGCCTCCATGAGCAGTTCTTC
CASSYRSGSLHEQFF
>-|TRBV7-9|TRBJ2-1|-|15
TGTGCCAGCAGAAGCCGAGATAGCTCCTACAATGAGCAGTTCTTC
CASRSRDSSYNEQFF
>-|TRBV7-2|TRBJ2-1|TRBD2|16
TGTGCCAGCAGCGCGCCCGGGACTAGCGGTTACAATGAGCAGTTCTTC
CASSAPGTSGYNEQFF
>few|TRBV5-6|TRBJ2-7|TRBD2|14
TGTGCCAGCAGCCCCGATCTAGCGGACTACGAGCAGTACTTC
CASSPDLADYEQYF
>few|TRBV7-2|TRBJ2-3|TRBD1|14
TGTGCCAGCAGCTTAACAGGGGCCGCAGATACGCAGTATTTT
CASSLTGAADTQYF
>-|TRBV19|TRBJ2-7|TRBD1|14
TGTGCCAGTAGTACCGGGGACAGCCGATACGAGCAGTACTTC
CASSTGDSRYEQYF
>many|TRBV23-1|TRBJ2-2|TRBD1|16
TGCGCCAGCAGGCTATGGACAGGGCGCAGCACCGGGGAGCTGTTTTTT
CASRLWTGRSTGELFF
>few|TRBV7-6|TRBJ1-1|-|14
TGTGCCAGCAGCTTGGCGACGGGAAACACTGAAGCTTTCTTT
CASSLATGNTEAFF
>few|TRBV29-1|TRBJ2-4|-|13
TGCAGCGTGGAGGGGGGTGCCAAAAACATTCAGTACTTC
CSVEGGAKNIQYF
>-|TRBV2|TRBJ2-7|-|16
TGTGCCAGCAGTACACCTCGGACAAACCCCGCTTACGAGCAGTACTTC
CASSTPRTNPAYEQYF
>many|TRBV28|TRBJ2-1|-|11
TGTGCCAGCAGTTTATGGGGTGAGCAGTTCTTC
CASSLWGEQFF
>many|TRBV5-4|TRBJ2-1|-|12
TGTGCCAGCAGCTTGATGTACAATGAGCAGTTCTTC
CASSLMYNEQFF
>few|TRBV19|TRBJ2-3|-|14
TGTGCCAGTAGTATCCTCCAGGGGAAAGATACGCAGTATTTT
CASSILQGKDTQYF
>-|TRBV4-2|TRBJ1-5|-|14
TGTGCCAGCAGCCACAGCCAGGGGTATCAGCCCCAGCATTTT
CASSHSQGYQPQHF
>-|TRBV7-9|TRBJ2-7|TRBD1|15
TGTGCCAGCAGCTTAACGAGACAGGGGTCCTACGAGCAGTACTTC
CASSLTRQGSYEQYF
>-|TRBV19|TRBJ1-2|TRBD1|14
TGTGCCAGTATAAGGACAGGGGGCAACTATGGCTACACCTTC
CASIRTGGNYGYTF
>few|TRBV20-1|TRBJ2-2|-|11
TGCAGTGCTAGGACTCCCCGGGAGCTGTTTTTT
CSARTPRELFF
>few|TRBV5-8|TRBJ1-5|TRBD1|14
TGTGCCACTCTCCGGGACAGGGCGTTTCAGCCCCAGCATTTT
CATLRDRAFQPQHF
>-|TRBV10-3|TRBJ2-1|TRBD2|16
TGTGCCATCAGTGCTAGCGGGGCGAGCTCCTACAATGAGCAGTTCTTC
CAISASGASSYNEQFF
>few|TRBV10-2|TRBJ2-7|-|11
TGCGCCAGCAGTGAGGGAGGCGAGCAGTACTTC
CASSEGGEQYF
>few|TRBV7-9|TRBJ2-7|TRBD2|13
TGTGCCAGCAGCTTAGGGACTAGCGGCGAGCAGTACTTC
CASSLGTSGEQYF
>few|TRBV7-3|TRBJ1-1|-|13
TGTGCCAGCAGCCTTGGGACCCACACTGAAGCTTTCTTT
CASSLGTHTEAFF
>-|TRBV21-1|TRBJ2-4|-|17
TGTGCCAGCAGCAAAGTGCAGGGACCGCTAGCCAAAAACATTCAGTACTTC
CASSKVQGPLAKNIQYF
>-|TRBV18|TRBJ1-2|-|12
TGTGCCACCTCGGCTCAGGACTATGGCTACACCTTC
CATSAQDYGYTF